The source of this T cell receptor (beta chain) is a study of CD8+ T cells in alopecia areata. Points from the study as a whole: The study found tofacitinib significantly decreased scalp clonality and expanded CD8+ clones among the top 100.

This clone was observed a single time. What it binds is unknown. Following extraction, RNA underwent reverse transcription to cDNA, which served as the sequencing template. Some clones are missing from TCRdb's copy, which holds only in-frame ones; the method was immunoSEQ multiplex PCR. This sample has 87,000 or so clones, with about two thirds found just once. The length of the CDR3 is 15 residues. Deletions cut 4 bases from V and 0 bases from J, with 12 bases between. Germline V CDR1 and CDR2: PRHDT, FYEKMQ (reference sequence). The treatment denotes: oral pan-JAK inhibitor, 5-10 mg twice daily. The J gene is TRBJ1-1, the V gene TRBV13; D possibly corresponds to TRBD1 (6 bases). The source of this sequence is a human donor with alopecia areata. The sample in question was CD8+ T cells sorted from blood, obtained at approximately week 42, from a patient treated with tofacitinib. As DNA, the CDR3 is TGTGCCAGCAGCTCGCAGGACAGATTGAACACTGAAGCTTTCTTT. Translation: CASSSQDRLNTEAFF. The full variable domain, completed using reference TRBV13 and TRBJ1-1, is AAGVIQSPRHLIKEKRETATLKCYPIPRHDTVYWYQQGPGQDPQFLISFYEKMQSDKGSIPDRFSAQQFSDYHSELNMSSLELGDSALYFCASSSQDRLNTEAFFGQGTRLTVV.